These 3 T cell receptor beta chains were sequenced from one sample in a study of blood T cell repertoires in COVID-19. Method: immunoSEQ multiplex PCR; TCRdb's copy keeps in-frame clones and lacks some. Of hundreds of thousands of clones in the sample, 87% were seen once. Sequencing was done on a sample of peripheral blood. The receptors originated from a man between 18 and 35 years old with active or convalescent COVID-19.

V is TRBV5-1 and J is TRBJ1-2; D gene uncertain. Germline V gene data show CDR1 as SGHRS and CDR2 as YFSETQ. The V and J ends lost 3 bases and 5 bases respectively, with 23 bases between them. CDR3 size: 17 residues. CDR3 amino acids: CASSSRKGGTLGYGYTF. The DNA of the CDR3 is TGCGCCAGCAGCTCCCGAAAAGGAGGAACGCTCGGGTATGGCTACACCTTC.

This sequence joins TRBV7-6 and TRBJ2-5; 7 nucleotides line up with TRBD2. This CDR3 is 14 amino acids long. Germline CDR1 and CDR2: SGHVS and FNYEAQ. Trimming at V came to 3 bases and at J to 5 bases, leaving 6 bases not matched to a gene. This CDR3 reads CASSFSGRGETQYF. CDR3 sequence (DNA): TGTGCCAGCAGCTTTAGCGGGCGAGGGGAGACCCAGTACTTC.

The rearrangement uses TRBV10-3 and TRBJ2-7; TRBD2 matches at 12 bases. V was pared by 4 bases and J by 4 bases, with 8 bases of the junction left unmatched. The CDR3 extends over 16 amino acids. CDR1 is ENHRY and CDR2 is SYGVKD in the germline V gene. The CDR3 here is CAISGQGLAGGYEQYF. The CDR3 nucleotides read TGTGCCATCAGTGGACAAGGGCTAGCGGGAGGGTACGAGCAGTACTTC.